This T cell receptor beta chain was sequenced during a study of cytomegalovirus exposure and HLA in healthy donors. The study's findings and limits: Most of the CMV-associated TCR beta chains (in a later analysis) appeared to be HLA-restricted. In a later analysis, at a false discovery rate of 0.05, under 20,000 TCR beta sequences were associated with HLA alleles.

Primers for the PCR totalled 60 Vbeta and 13 Jbeta. Only in-frame clones appear in the TCRdb table, and some are missing; sequencing was by immunoSEQ multiplex PCR. The sample records 80,000 to 100,000 clones, approximately 81% being singletons. On this clone itself: The target antigen is unknown.

Sequences were obtained from PBMCs. The sequence derives from a male donor in good health and CMV-seropositive.

CDR3 nucleotides: TGTGCCTGGAGTGTATATTACAGGGGAGAGAACACCGGGGAGCTGTTTTTT. This sequence encodes CAWSVYYRGENTGELFF. The rearrangement joins TRBV30 to TRBJ2-2; TRBD1 matches 7 bases. CDR1 and CDR2 from the germline V gene are GTSNPN and SVGIG (reference sequence). The CDR3 is 17 amino acids. J gave up 1 base and V 0 bases, and 8 bases lay outside the gene matches.